This is a list of T cell receptor beta chains from one sample in a study of blood T cell repertoires in COVID-19. The method was immunoSEQ multiplex PCR; TCRdb's version includes in-frame clones alone and lacks a portion of them. The top ten hold approximately 2.1% of the sample, which has about 260,000 clones, roughly 86% seen once. Source material: PBMCs or T cells enriched from blood (not recorded which). The receptors originated from a woman aged 45-65 years who had recovered from COVID-19. CDR3s include the opening cysteine and the closing phenylalanine or tryptophan. The D gene is left open where the match is weak. Clone size, where shown, is once, few, many, or a class for clones that have expanded.

size,V,J,D,DNA,CDR3
NA,TRBV20-1,TRBJ1-2,NA,TGCAGTGCTAGTTTTGGGCGGGTTAACTATGGCTACACCTTC,CSASFGRVNYGYTF
few,TRBV9,TRBJ2-7,TRBD2,TGTGCCAGCTCCAGGGCTAGCGGCTACGAGCAGTACTTC,CASSRASGYEQYF
once,TRBV10-3,TRBJ1-6,NA,TGTGCCATCAGTGAAACAGGGCGATCCGATTCACCCCTCCACTTT,CAISETGRSDSPLHF
NA,TRBV7-2,TRBJ2-1,TRBD2,TGTGCCAGCAGCGCCTCGGCTCGACTAGCGGGAGACAACGAGCAGTTCTTC,CASSASARLAGDNEQFF
NA,TRBV5-6,TRBJ1-1,TRBD1,TGTGCCAGCAGCTTGGGACAGGGAAGCGTACTCTTT,CASSLGQGSVLF
NA,TRBV9,TRBJ2-7,NA,TGTGCCAGCAGCGTCGAGGGTTACGAGCAGTACTTC,CASSVEGYEQYF
NA,TRBV10-2,TRBJ2-5,TRBD2,TGCGCCAGCAGCGGACTAGCGGGGTCCCAAGAGACCCAGTACTTC,CASSGLAGSQETQYF
NA,TRBV9,TRBJ2-3,NA,TGTGCCAGCAGTCTCCCCCTCTCTGGCACAGATACGCAGTATTTT,CASSLPLSGTDTQYF
NA,TRBV28,TRBJ2-1,TRBD2,TGTGCCAGCAGTTTACGCGGGAGGGCCTATGAGCAGTTCTTC,CASSLRGRAYEQFF
NA,TRBV5-5,TRBJ1-2,TRBD1,TGTGCCAGCAGCTTGGCAGGGGGTGGCTACACCTTC,CASSLAGGGYTF
NA,TRBV28,TRBJ2-4,NA,TGTGCCAGCAGTTTCGGTCCCATTCAGTACTTC,CASSFGPIQYF
NA,TRBV9,TRBJ2-5,NA,TGTGCCAGCAATTGGGGGGAAGAGACCCAGTACTTC,CASNWGEETQYF
NA,TRBV29-1,TRBJ2-7,NA,TGCAGCGTTGGGGGCCGAAGCTCCTACGAGCAGTACTTC,CSVGGRSSYEQYF
few,TRBV12-5,TRBJ1-1,NA,TGTGCTAGTGGTTTGGTAAGGGGAATGGGGGCCACTGAAGCTTTCTTT,CASGLVRGMGATEAFF
once,TRBV18,TRBJ1-1,TRBD1,TGTGCCAGCTACCATCAGGGGGCGCGTCGCACTGAAGCTTTCTTT,CASYHQGARRTEAFF
NA,TRBV4-3,TRBJ1-4,NA,TGCGCCAGCAGCCAAGTGGGAGGGGCAACTAATGAAAAACTGTTTTTT,CASSQVGGATNEKLFF
NA,TRBV7-3,TRBJ1-2,TRBD1,TGTGCCAGCAGCTTAACTCCGGGACAGGGACCCACCTTC,CASSLTPGQGPTF
NA,TRBV14,TRBJ1-1,NA,TGTGCCAGCAGCCGAGAGACAGGGAACACTGAAGCTTTCTTT,CASSRETGNTEAFF
NA,TRBV10-3,TRBJ1-2,TRBD1,TGTGCCATCAGTGAGCCAGCCGGGACAGGGAACTATGGCTACACCTTC,CAISEPAGTGNYGYTF
NA,TRBV4-1,TRBJ2-1,TRBD2,TGCGCCAGCAGACCAATAGCGGGATACAATGAGCAGTTCTTC,CASRPIAGYNEQFF
NA,TRBV28,TRBJ1-6,TRBD1,TGTGCCAGCAGTCTCAGGGGGCAGAGCTCCTATAATTCACCCCTCCACTTT,CASSLRGQSSYNSPLHF
NA,TRBV4-3,TRBJ2-1,TRBD2,TGCGCCAGCAGCCGTAGCGGGGCGGGCGATGAGCAGTTCTTC,CASSRSGAGDEQFF
NA,TRBV7-2,TRBJ1-4,NA,TGTGCCAGCAGCTTAGTCGCAGGGGCCGCGTCTAATGAAAAACTGTTTTTT,CASSLVAGAASNEKLFF
NA,TRBV6-2/TRBV6-3,TRBJ2-7,TRBD1,TGTGCCAGCAGTTATCCCAGAAGGACAGGGGATCCCTACGAGCAGTACTTC,CASSYPRRTGDPYEQYF
NA,TRBV19,TRBJ2-7,NA,TGTGCCAGTAGCATGGGGCAGGGAGGCTACGAGCAGTACTTC,CASSMGQGGYEQYF
NA,TRBV5-4,TRBJ2-3,TRBD2,TGTGCCAGCAGGGTAGCGGGGGGGCTAGTGTCAGATACGCAGTATTTT,CASRVAGGLVSDTQYF
NA,TRBV2,TRBJ1-4,TRBD1,TGTGCCAGCAGTAGACGACAGGGCGGCGAAAAACTGTTTTTT,CASSRRQGGEKLFF
NA,TRBV6-5,TRBJ1-2,TRBD1,TGTGCCAGCAGTTACATCGTTCAGGGGGGAGATGGCTACACCTTC,CASSYIVQGGDGYTF
once,TRBV9,TRBJ2-7,TRBD2,TGTGCCAGCAGCGTAGATCCAGCGGGAGGGTTGTACGAGCAGTACTTC,CASSVDPAGGLYEQYF
few,TRBV30,TRBJ1-1,TRBD1,TGTGCCTGGAGCAGGGGGGCTATCACTGAAGCTTTCTTT,CAWSRGAITEAFF
NA,TRBV5-1,TRBJ2-5,NA,TGCGCCAGCAGCTTACTGGCGGGGAGTCAAGAGACCCAGTACTTC,CASSLLAGSQETQYF
NA,TRBV2,TRBJ1-1,NA,TGTGCCAGCAGTGAAGTGAGAGTAGTGACTGAAGCTTTCTTT,CASSEVRVVTEAFF
NA,TRBV28,TRBJ2-1,TRBD2,TGTGCCAGCAGTCCCGCGGGACTACCGAGCAATGAGCAGTTCTTC,CASSPAGLPSNEQFF
NA,TRBV27,TRBJ1-2,TRBD1,TGTGCCAGCAGTTTAGGACAGGGGGCAGACTATGGCTACACCTTC,CASSLGQGADYGYTF
NA,TRBV10-3,TRBJ2-2,NA,TGTGCCATCAGTGGCTGGAAGCGGATCAACACCGGGGAGCTGTTTTTT,CAISGWKRINTGELFF
once,TRBV6-5,TRBJ1-5,NA,TGTGCCAGCAAAGTTTCGGGATTTAGCAATCAGCCCCAGCATTTT,CASKVSGFSNQPQHF
NA,TRBV7-6,TRBJ2-3,NA,TGTGCCAGCAGCCCGTCAGTCAGTCGCACAGATACGCAGTATTTT,CASSPSVSRTDTQYF
NA,TRBV18,TRBJ2-1,NA,TGTGCCAGCTCAATACGGTACAATGAGCAGTTCTTC,CASSIRYNEQFF
NA,TRBV12-3/TRBV12-4,TRBJ1-5,NA,TGTGCCAGCAGTTTGGGCAGGGATCAGCCCCAGCATTTT,CASSLGRDQPQHF
NA,TRBV7-2,TRBJ1-1,NA,TGTGCCAGCAGCTTAGTAGTAAACACTGAAGCTTTCTTT,CASSLVVNTEAFF
NA,TRBV5-4,TRBJ1-1,NA,TGTGCCAGCAGCTCGGAAGTACTAACGTCTAAAGCTTTCTTT,CASSSEVLTSKAFF
NA,TRBV5-1,TRBJ2-7,TRBD2,TGCGCCAGCAGCTTGGATAGGGGAGGGGCCTACGAGCAGTACTTC,CASSLDRGGAYEQYF
NA,TRBV7-9,TRBJ1-4,TRBD1,TGTGCCAGCAGCTTACCAGGGACAGGGACTAATGAAAAACTGTTTTTT,CASSLPGTGTNEKLFF
NA,TRBV11-1,TRBJ2-7,TRBD2,TGTGCCAGCAGCCCGGCGGGGGTCTCCTACGAGCAGTACTTC,CASSPAGVSYEQYF